The 17 T cell receptor beta chains below all came from one sample that was sequenced in a study of cytomegalovirus exposure and HLA in healthy donors. The primer mix had 60 Vbeta and 13 Jbeta primers. The method was immunoSEQ multiplex PCR; TCRdb's version includes in-frame clones alone and lacks a portion of them. The profile shows 140,000 to 150,000 clones, around four fifths of them singletons. Sequencing was performed on PBMCs. All receptors come from a woman aged 55-70 years in good health and CMV-seropositive.

The chain employs TRBV7-9 and TRBJ2-7; tentatively, D is TRBD1 (6 bases). This CDR3 spans 18 amino acids. CDR1 and CDR2 (germline): SEHNR, FQNEAQ (reference sequence). The V gene lost 4 bases and the J gene lost 1 base, with 23 bases spanning the gap. CDR3 in DNA: TGTGCCAGCAGCTCTCCCCCGGGGTTACAGGGTCCTTCCTACGAGCAGTACTTC. Its translation is CASSSPPGLQGPSYEQYF.

This chain connects TRBV4-3 to TRBJ1-3, with TRBD1 as a possible D gene (5 bases). The CDR3 totals 17 residues. Trimming left V 1 base short and J 0 bases short, with 13 bases between. CDR1 and CDR2 from the germline V gene are LGHNA and YSLEER. The CDR3 protein is CASSQVPDKLSGNTIYF. The CDR3 DNA reads TGCGCCAGCAGCCAAGTACCGGACAAACTCTCTGGAAACACCATATATTTT.

This clone was counted once. This chain links TRBV4-3 with TRBJ2-7; 9 nucleotides agree with TRBD2. The CDR3 contains 15 residues. Germline loops: CDR1 LGHNA, CDR2 YSLEER. Trimming removed 3 bases from V and 4 bases from J; junction bases left unmatched: 7. CDR3 sequence (DNA): TGCGCCAGCAGCCAGGTAGCGGGAGAAAGATACGAGCAGTACTTC. Translating it yields CASSQVAGERYEQYF.

A few counts support this clone. The chain recombines TRBV6-1 with TRBJ2-7; 9 nucleotides match TRBD2. The junction had 5 bases not matched to a gene; V was cut back by 4 bases and J by 4 bases. CDR1 and CDR2 from the germline V gene are MNHNS and SASEGT. This CDR3 is 14 amino acids long. The DNA for the CDR3 is TGTGCCAGCAGTGTCTTAGCGGGAGAATACGAGCAGTACTTC. Translation: CASSVLAGEYEQYF.

The chain carries TRBV19 and TRBJ1-2; possibly TRBD1 for D (6 bases). Trimming stripped 4 bases from V and 3 bases from J, with 9 bases between. This CDR3 has 13 residues. Germline V gene data show CDR1 as LNHDA and CDR2 as SQIVND (reference sequence). The chain's CDR3 is CASSTRTDYGYTF. The CDR3 nucleotides are TGTGCCAGTAGTACCCGGACAGACTATGGCTACACCTTC.

For the CDR3, the DNA is TGTGCCAGCTCACCACCAGGGACTCCTTCACTAGGGCAGTACTTC. It specifies CASSPPGTPSLGQYF. The chain joins TRBV18 to TRBJ2-5, with D tentatively TRBD2 (6 bases). Trimming removed 0 bases at V and 11 bases at J, with 19 bases between. Per germline, CDR1 KGHSH and CDR2 LQKENI. The CDR3 extends over 15 amino acids.

CDR3: CAWSRHNYGYTF. The CDR3 DNA is TGTGCCTGGAGTAGACACAACTATGGCTACACCTTC. The J gene is TRBJ1-2, the V gene TRBV30; D is ambiguous. Germline CDR1 and CDR2: GTSNPN and SVGIG (reference sequence). The V end was cut by 2 bases, the J end by 2 bases, with 6 bases between. The CDR3 is 12 residues long.

This chain connects TRBV4-2 to TRBJ2-7, with TRBD1 matching 10 bases. The junction had 8 bases not matched to a gene; V was cut back by 3 bases and J by 3 bases. The CDR3 is made up of 16 amino acids. Germline V lookup: CDR1 LGHNA, CDR2 YNFKEQ. The CDR3 protein is CASSHAPGTGVYEQYF. The CDR3 DNA reads as TGTGCCAGCAGCCACGCCCCCGGGACAGGGGTCTACGAGCAGTACTTC.

The gene calls are TRBV30 and TRBJ1-1, with TRBD1 as a possible D gene (6 bases). The CDR3 has 15 amino acids. Trimming removed 0 bases from V and 2 bases from J, with 13 bases in between. Germline V gives CDR1 GTSNPN, CDR2 SVGIG (reference sequence). The CDR3 coding sequence is TGTGCCTGGAGTGTATCATGGACAGCTAACACTGAAGCTTTCTTT. Translating gives CAWSVSWTANTEAFF.

Notes on this clone: The junction differs from germline at one of its ends, possibly a read error. The V and J genes are TRBV6-6 and TRBJ1-2; D unresolved. CDR3 length: 13 amino acids. In germline, CDR1 is MNHNY, CDR2 SVGAGI (reference sequence). The CDR3 protein is CASSRTDSYGCTF. For the CDR3, the DNA is TGTGCCAGCAGTCGGACTGATTCTTATGGCTGCACCTTC.

The chain has TRBV30 and TRBJ2-7; 7 nucleotides match TRBD1. After removal of 0 bases from V and 5 bases from J, the junction contained 4 bases not matched to a gene. This CDR3 is built from 13 residues. Germline lookup yields CDR1 GTSNPN and CDR2 SVGIG (reference sequence). CDR3 residues: CAWSVLQGNEQYF. The CDR3 DNA reads as TGTGCCTGGAGTGTTCTACAGGGGAACGAGCAGTACTTC.

This clone occurred once. The gene calls are TRBV7-9 and TRBJ2-1; D is perhaps TRBD1 (6 bases). V was shortened by 5 bases and J by 0 bases, with 11 bases between the two germline ends. This CDR3 has 15 amino acids. Germline CDR1 is SEHNR and CDR2 is FQNEAQ (reference sequence). The CDR3 DNA sequence: TGTGCCAGCAGCCTCACAGGGAGCTCCTACAATGAGCAGTTCTTC. This encodes CASSLTGSSYNEQFF.

For this clone: One end of the junction is discordant with germline, which a read error may explain. This sample includes further DNA sequences coding for the same CDR3. The chain recombines TRBV4-1 with TRBJ2-7; tentative D call: TRBD2 (5 bases). The CDR3 extends over 13 amino acids. Germline assignment: CDR1 MGHRA and CDR2 YSYEKL. This CDR3 reads CASSSGVYYEQYF. The CDR3 nucleotides read TGCGCCAGCAGCAGCGGAGTTTACTACGAGCAGTACTTT.

The rearrangement uses TRBV30 and TRBJ1-3, with 7 bases lining up with TRBD1. CDR3 length: 16 amino acids. Germline V lookup: CDR1 GTSNPN, CDR2 SVGIG (reference sequence). With V trimmed by 5 bases and J by 0 bases, 10 bases remained unmatched. CDR3 amino acids: CAWRGTALSSGNTIYF. The CDR3 DNA follows: TGTGCCTGGCGGGGGACAGCCCTTTCCTCTGGAAACACCATATATTTT.

The chain employs TRBV30 and TRBJ1-6, with D unclear. The germline V gene encodes CDR1 GTSNPN and CDR2 SVGIG (reference sequence). Trimming removed 3 bases at V and 5 bases at J, with 11 bases between. The CDR3 runs to 14 residues. CDR3 DNA: TGTGCCTGGAGGGTCCCCCGAGATAATTCACCCCTCCACTTT. This encodes CAWRVPRDNSPLHF.

The rearrangement joins TRBV15 to TRBJ1-5; D remains ambiguous. The CDR3 is 17 amino acids. In germline, CDR1 is LNHNV, CDR2 YYDKDF (reference sequence). V was trimmed by 0 bases and J by 4 bases, leaving 16 bases between them. The CDR3 coding sequence is TGTGCCACCAGCAGAGAATATATGGCGGATAATAATCAGCCCCAGCATTTT. As protein: CATSREYMADNNQPQHF.

The chain recombines TRBV7-2 with TRBJ1-2, with D tentatively TRBD1 (6 bases). V was clipped by 1 base and J by 2 bases, with 11 bases between them. Germline lookup yields CDR1 SGHTA and CDR2 FQGNSA. The CDR3 spans 15 residues. The CDR3 nucleotides read TGTGCCAGCAGCTTAGGGGGGCAAGGGAACTATGGCTACACCTTC. It yields the protein CASSLGGQGNYGYTF.